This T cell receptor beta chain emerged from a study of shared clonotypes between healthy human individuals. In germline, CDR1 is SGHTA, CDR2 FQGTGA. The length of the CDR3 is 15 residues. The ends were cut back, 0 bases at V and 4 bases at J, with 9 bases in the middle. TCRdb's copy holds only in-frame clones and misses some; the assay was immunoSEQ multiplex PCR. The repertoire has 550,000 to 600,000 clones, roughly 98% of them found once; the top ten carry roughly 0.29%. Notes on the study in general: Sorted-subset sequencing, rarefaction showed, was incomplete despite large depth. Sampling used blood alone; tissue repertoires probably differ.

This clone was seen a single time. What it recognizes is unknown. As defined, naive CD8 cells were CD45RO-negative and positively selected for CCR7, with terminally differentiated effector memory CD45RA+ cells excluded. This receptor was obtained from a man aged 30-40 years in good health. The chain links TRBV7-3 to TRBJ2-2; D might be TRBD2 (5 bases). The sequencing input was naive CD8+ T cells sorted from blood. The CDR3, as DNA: TGTGCCAGCAGCTTAACCCCGGGGATCACCGGGGAGCTGTTTTTT. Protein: CASSLTPGITGELFF.